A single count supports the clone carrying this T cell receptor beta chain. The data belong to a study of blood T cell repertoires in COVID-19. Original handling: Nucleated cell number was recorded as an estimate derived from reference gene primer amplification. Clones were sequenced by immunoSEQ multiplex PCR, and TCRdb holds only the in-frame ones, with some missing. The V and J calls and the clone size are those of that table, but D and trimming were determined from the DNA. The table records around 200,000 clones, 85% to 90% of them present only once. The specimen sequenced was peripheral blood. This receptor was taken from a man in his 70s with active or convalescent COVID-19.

CDR3 in amino acids: CASNPSGGYTDTQYF. Here the CDR3 DNA reads TGTGCCAGCAACCCTAGCGGGGGGTACACAGATACGCAGTATTTT. The chain has TRBV9 and TRBJ2-3; 11 positions match TRBD2. The CDR3 loop spans 15 amino acids. The germline V gene has CDR1 SGDLS and CDR2 YYNGEE. Trimming removed 6 bases from V and 2 bases from J; junction bases left unmatched: 5.